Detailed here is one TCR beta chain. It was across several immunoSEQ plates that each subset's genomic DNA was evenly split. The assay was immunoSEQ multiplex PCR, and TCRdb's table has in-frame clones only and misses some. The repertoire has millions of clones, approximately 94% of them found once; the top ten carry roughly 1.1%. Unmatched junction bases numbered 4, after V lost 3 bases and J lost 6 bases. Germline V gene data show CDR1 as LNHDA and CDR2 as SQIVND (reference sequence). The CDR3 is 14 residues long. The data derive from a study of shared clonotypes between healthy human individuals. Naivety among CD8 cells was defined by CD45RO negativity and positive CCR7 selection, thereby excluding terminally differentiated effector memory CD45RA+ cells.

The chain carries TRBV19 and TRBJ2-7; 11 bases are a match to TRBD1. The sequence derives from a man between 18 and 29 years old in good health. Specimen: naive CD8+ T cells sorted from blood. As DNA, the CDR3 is TGTGCCAGTAGTATTCGGGACAGGGGGACCGAGCAGTACTTC. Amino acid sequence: CASSIRDRGTEQYF.